This entry describes one T cell receptor (beta chain). Its specificity is unknown. This CDR3 has 14 residues. Germline lookup yields CDR1 SNHLY and CDR2 FYNNEI. V shed 5 bases, J shed 6 bases, and the junction held 6 bases outside the gene matches. Primers used in a second PCR of about 6 to 11 cycles were a sample-barcoded 5' primer and a J-beta primer mix. TCRdb analysed the 5' RACE reads with MiXCR anew, one entry per CDR3 protein. Of about 1.4 million distinct CDR3 sequences in the sample, around 59% were seen once. This entry comes from a study of blood T cells in healthy people across ages. Study-wide points: With unsorted PBMCs, a conclusive comparison of naive versus antigen-experienced cells was not possible. Samples with more naive T cells showed higher observed beta diversity.

Sequencing used blood. This sequence originates from a man between 18 and 29 years old in good health. This sequence joins TRBV2 and TRBJ1-2; 10 bases are a match to TRBD1. The CDR3 nucleotides are TGTGCCAGCAGTAGCGGACAGGGGGGCCATGGCTACACCTTC. Translated: CASSSGQGGHGYTF.